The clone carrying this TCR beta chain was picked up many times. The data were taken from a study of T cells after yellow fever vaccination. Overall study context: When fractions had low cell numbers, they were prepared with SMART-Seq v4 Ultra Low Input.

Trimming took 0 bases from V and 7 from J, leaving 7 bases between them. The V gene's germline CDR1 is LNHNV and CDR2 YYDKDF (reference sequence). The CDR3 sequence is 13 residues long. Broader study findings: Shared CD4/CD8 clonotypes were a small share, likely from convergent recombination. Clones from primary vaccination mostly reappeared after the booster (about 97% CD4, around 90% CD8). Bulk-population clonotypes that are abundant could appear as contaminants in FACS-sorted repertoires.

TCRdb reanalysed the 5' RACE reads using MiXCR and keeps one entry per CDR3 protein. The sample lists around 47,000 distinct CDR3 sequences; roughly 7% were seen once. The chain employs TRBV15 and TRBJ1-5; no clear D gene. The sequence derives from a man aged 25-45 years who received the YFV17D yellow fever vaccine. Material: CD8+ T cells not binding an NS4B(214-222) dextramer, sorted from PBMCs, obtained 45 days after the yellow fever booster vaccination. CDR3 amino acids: CATSRDGGQPQHF. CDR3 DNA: TGTGCCACCAGCAGAGATGGTGGCCAGCCCCAGCATTTT.